Listed below are T cell receptor beta chains from one sample, sequenced in a study of STAT5B mutations in CD4+ large granular lymphocyte leukemia. TCRdb keeps only in-frame clones here, not all; method: immunoSEQ multiplex PCR. The sample holds around 24,000 clones, roughly 70% seen once. Sequenced material: CD4+ T cells from blood buffy coats. Every receptor here comes from a human donor in good health. Each CDR3 is given with its conserved first and last residue. Fields, in order: J gene, D gene, CDR3 length, clone size, V gene, CDR3 protein, CDR3 DNA. A D gene is named only where the DNA matches it firmly. Clone size is not always given. Where it is, it says once, few, many or a class for expanded clones.

TRBJ2-1,TRBD2,16,NA,TRBV19,CASSIGLSGSYNEQFF,TGTGCCAGTAGTATAGGCCTTAGCGGGTCCTACAATGAGCAGTTCTTC
TRBJ1-4,NA,13,NA,TRBV30,CAWSVQGHEKLFF,TGTGCCTGGAGTGTACAGGGCCACGAAAAACTGTTTTTT
TRBJ1-2,NA,13,NA,TRBV5-4,CASSPEQGSGYTF,TGTGCCAGCAGCCCCGAACAGGGTTCTGGCTACACCTTC
TRBJ2-3,NA,15,NA,TRBV5-5,CASSLGGVFTDTQYF,TGTGCCAGCAGCTTGGGAGGGGTCTTCACAGATACGCAGTATTTT
TRBJ2-1,NA,15,NA,TRBV18,CASSPQNRWSGEQFF,TGTGCCAGCTCACCACAGAACAGGTGGAGCGGTGAGCAGTTCTTC
TRBJ2-7,TRBD1,15,NA,TRBV27,CASSAGTGLSYEQYF,TGTGCCAGCAGTGCCGGGACAGGCCTCTCCTACGAGCAGTACTTC
TRBJ1-6,NA,13,NA,TRBV28,CASKRVLNSPLHF,TGTGCCAGCAAGCGGGTATTAAACTCACCCCTCCACTTT
TRBJ1-5,TRBD1,18,few,TRBV25-1,CASSECPARDRVNQPQHF,TGTGCCAGCAGTGAATGCCCTGCCAGGGACAGGGTAAATCAGCCCCAGCATTTT
TRBJ1-1,TRBD1,15,NA,TRBV7-2,CASSTRGGLNTEAFF,TGTGCCAGCAGCACTCGAGGGGGCTTGAACACTGAAGCTTTCTTT
TRBJ1-1,NA,10,few,TRBV29-1,CSVGNTEAFF,TGCAGCGTTGGGAACACTGAAGCTTTCTTT
TRBJ1-2,NA,12,few,TRBV5-6,CASSPGQYGYTF,TGTGCCAGCAGCCCGGGACAATATGGCTACACCTTC
TRBJ1-3,NA,15,NA,TRBV28,CASSKIRGTGNTIYF,TGTGCCAGCAGTAAGATCAGGGGAACTGGAAACACCATATATTTT
TRBJ1-1,NA,13,NA,TRBV6-1,CASCKQGNTEAFF,TGTGCCAGCTGTAAACAGGGGAACACTGAAGCTTTCTTT
TRBJ1-2,TRBD1,15,few,TRBV15,CATSRDRGTGYGYTF,TGTGCCACCAGCAGAGATCGGGGGACAGGCTATGGCTACACCTTC
TRBJ1-2,NA,16,NA,TRBV4-2,CASSQEVGDRLYGYTF,TGTGCCAGCAGCCAAGAGGTTGGAGACAGACTCTATGGCTACACCTTC
TRBJ2-2,TRBD2,16,NA,TRBV4-2,CASSQDLGGIPGELFF,TGTGCCAGCAGCCAAGACCTCGGGGGGATACCCGGGGAGCTGTTTTTT
TRBJ2-5,NA,16,NA,TRBV5-6,CASSADGSWVKETQYF,TGTGCCAGCAGCGCTGACGGCTCTTGGGTAAAAGAGACCCAGTACTTC
TRBJ1-1,NA,16,NA,TRBV5-1,CASSLEGRRVGTEAFF,TGCGCCAGCAGCTTGGAGGGACGGAGGGTCGGCACTGAAGCTTTCTTT